This is a list of T cell receptor beta chains from one sample in a study of OX40 agonist ivuxolimab in advanced cancers. Generated by immunoSEQ multiplex PCR, the TCRdb table keeps only in-frame clones and is missing some. The table includes 65,000 to 95,000 clones, 80% to 90% detected once. The source material was CD4+ or CD8+ T cells sorted from blood, sampled in a trial of the OX40 agonist ivuxolimab. These receptor sequences come from an adult with an advanced solid tumor such as melanoma, head and neck, liver or kidney cancer. Both conserved end residues are part of each CDR3. Fields, in order: D gene, V gene, clone size, J gene, CDR3 protein, CDR3 DNA. D genes are given only for firm matches. Not all rows give a size; the values are once, few, many and, for expanded clones, a class.

>.|TRBV21-1|.|TRBJ1-2
CASSKATSGGAFWGYTF
TGTGCCAGCAGCAAAGCGACCAGCGGTGGGGCTTTCTGGGGCTACACCTTC
>.|TRBV4-1|.|TRBJ2-7
CASSQDRGSPYEQYF
TGCGCCAGCAGCCAAGACAGGGGAAGTCCCTACGAGCAGTACTTC
>.|TRBV2|.|TRBJ2-2
CASMGGSAGELFF
TGTGCCAGCATGGGCGGGTCCGCCGGGGAGCTGTTTTTT
>.|TRBV9|.|TRBJ2-3
CASSGGSASVDTQYF
TGTGCCAGCAGCGGAGGATCGGCTAGCGTTGATACGCAGTATTTT
>.|TRBV19|.|TRBJ1-4
CASSRGVTTNEKLFF
TGTGCCAGTAGTAGGGGGGTTACAACTAATGAAAAACTGTTTTTT
>.|TRBV6-5|.|TRBJ2-7
CASRLPSYEQYF
TGTGCCAGCAGGCTCCCCTCCTACGAGCAGTACTTC
>.|TRBV21-1|.|TRBJ2-7
CASSKEGQGSRQYF
TGTGCCAGCAGCAAAGAGGGACAGGGTTCCCGGCAGTACTTC
>.|TRBV14|.|TRBJ1-3
CASSQDLSGWRNTIYF
TGTGCCAGCAGCCAAGATCTCTCAGGTTGGCGAAACACCATATATTTT
>.|TRBV2|.|TRBJ2-5
CASCQSRAVAETQYF
TGTGCCAGCTGCCAGTCTAGGGCGGTTGCCGAGACCCAGTACTTC
>.|TRBV15|.|TRBJ2-5
CATSRDRGHQETQYF
TGTGCCACCAGCAGAGACAGGGGACACCAAGAGACCCAGTACTTC
>.|TRBV5-1|.|TRBJ1-3
CASSLGVGGTLGGNTIYF
TGCGCCAGCAGCTTGGGTGTAGGCGGGACTCTTGGAGGAAACACCATATATTTT
>.|TRBV5-1|.|TRBJ1-1
CASSLGDRAEAFF
TGCGCCAGCAGCTTGGGGGATAGGGCTGAAGCTTTCTTT
>TRBD2|TRBV25-1|.|TRBJ2-1
CASSGWGSGSENNEQFF
TGTGCCAGCAGTGGTTGGGGTAGCGGGAGTGAAAACAATGAGCAGTTCTTC
>.|TRBV6-6|once|TRBJ2-7
CASTTGTYEQYF
TGTGCCAGCACCACAGGAACCTACGAGCAGTACTTC
>.|TRBV5-1|.|TRBJ2-2
CASSLLRGGTGELFF
TGCGCCAGCAGCTTGCTCCGGGGCGGGACCGGGGAGCTGTTTTTT
>.|TRBV28|.|TRBJ1-1
CAGSSANTEAFF
TGTGCCGGTTCGTCGGCAAACACTGAAGCTTTCTTT
>.|TRBV11-3|.|TRBJ2-3
CASSLEGGRMSDTQYF
TGTGCCAGCAGCTTAGAAGGCGGGCGGATGAGCGATACGCAGTATTTT
>TRBD1|TRBV27|.|TRBJ1-2
CASSLGQASNYGYTF
TGTGCCAGCAGTCTAGGACAGGCATCTAACTATGGCTACACCTTC
>TRBD1|TRBV2|.|TRBJ1-6
CASSEPDRGGSPLHF
TGTGCCAGCAGTGAACCCGACAGGGGGGGTTCACCCCTCCACTTT
>TRBD1|TRBV5-4|.|TRBJ1-1
CATSDRAFNGGTEAFF
TGTGCCACCTCCGACAGGGCCTTCAACGGGGGCACTGAAGCTTTCTTT
>.|TRBV7-2|.|TRBJ2-3
CASSFLGLVADTQYF
TGTGCCAGCAGCTTCCTGGGGCTAGTCGCAGATACGCAGTATTTT
>.|TRBV9|.|TRBJ2-3
CASSVAAATDTQYF
TGTGCCAGCAGCGTAGCTGCCGCCACAGATACGCAGTATTTT
>.|TRBV14|once|TRBJ2-7
CASSLRVSYEQYF
TGTGCCAGCAGTCTAAGAGTTAGCTACGAGCAGTACTTC
>TRBD1|TRBV11-2|.|TRBJ2-7
CASSSDRGAEQYF
TGTGCCAGCAGCTCGGACAGGGGCGCAGAGCAGTACTTC
>TRBD1|TRBV6-1|.|TRBJ1-6
CASSEPGQGNSPLHF
TGTGCCAGCAGTGAACCGGGACAGGGAAATTCACCCCTCCACTTT
>TRBD1|TRBV19|.|TRBJ2-3
CASKRWGQASTDTQYF
TGTGCCAGTAAGAGGTGGGGACAGGCTAGCACAGATACGCAGTATTTT
>.|TRBV4-3|.|TRBJ1-2
CASSQDHTRGWGYTF
TGCGCCAGCAGCCAAGATCATACACGGGGATGGGGCTACACCTTC
>.|TRBV27|.|TRBJ1-4
CASSLTRNNEKLFF
TGTGCCAGCAGTTTAACACGGAACAATGAAAAACTGTTTTTT
>.|TRBV5-1|.|TRBJ2-3
CATNFRDSSTDTQYF
TGCGCCACCAACTTCAGGGACTCCAGCACAGATACGCAGTATTTT
>TRBD2|TRBV11-2|.|TRBJ2-4
CASSLDSGGIKNIQYF
TGTGCCAGCAGCTTAGATAGCGGGGGGATCAAAAACATTCAGTACTTC
>TRBD1|TRBV28|.|TRBJ1-2
CASSSGQGYGYTF
TGTGCCAGCAGTTCCGGACAGGGCTATGGCTACACCTTC
>.|TRBV5-1|.|TRBJ1-3
CASSTHLGGNTIYF
TGCGCCAGCAGCACCCACCTTGGTGGAAACACCATATATTTT
>.|TRBV5-4|.|TRBJ2-1
CASSPGGEQFF
TGTGCCAGCAGTCCAGGGGGGGAGCAGTTCTTC
>.|TRBV7-3|.|TRBJ2-1
CASSLVPLYNEQFF
TGTGCCAGCAGCTTAGTCCCCCTTTACAATGAGCAGTTCTTC
>.|TRBV5-6|.|TRBJ1-2
CASAKDSDGYTF
TGTGCCAGCGCCAAGGACAGCGATGGCTACACCTTC
>TRBD1|TRBV29-1|.|TRBJ2-5
CSVDGTGGAETQYF
TGCAGCGTTGACGGGACAGGGGGCGCAGAGACCCAGTACTTC
>.|TRBV7-9|.|TRBJ1-1
CASSLDAMNTEAFF
TGTGCCAGCAGCTTAGATGCTATGAACACTGAAGCTTTCTTT